A selection of T cell receptor beta chains follows, all from one sample in a study of regulatory T cells in long-lasting Graves disease. TCRdb processed the multiplex PCR reads anew with MiXCR; each CDR3 protein has one entry. There are 200,000 to 250,000 distinct CDR3 sequences in the sample; over 20% occur only once, and approximately 15% lies in the top ten. The specimen comprised peripheral blood mononuclear cells (PBMCs), sampled at new diagnosis, from a patient treated with antithyroid drugs. Receptor source: a female donor with Graves disease. Each CDR3 is given with its conserved first and last residue. Fields, in order: V gene, D gene, clone size, J gene, CDR3 protein, CDR3 DNA. The D gene is left open where the match is weak. Expanded clones are given a class, and other clones once, few, many or no size at all.

TRBV10-3	TRBD2	few	TRBJ2-1	CAIRTSGDNEQFF	TGTGCCATCAGAACTAGCGGGGACAATGAGCAGTTCTTC
TRBV4-1	TRBD1	-	TRBJ1-4	CASISGTGVNEKLFF	TGCGCCAGCATCTCCGGGACAGGGGTTAATGAAAAACTGTTTTTT
TRBV7-3	TRBD2	many	TRBJ2-3	CASSGGGRGDTQYF	TGTGCCAGCAGTGGCGGGGGTCGGGGAGATACGCAGTATTTT
TRBV28	-	-	TRBJ2-7	CASSLGGQPYEQYF	TGTGCCAGCAGTTTGGGCGGACAGCCCTACGAGCAGTACTTC
TRBV24-1	-	many	TRBJ2-2	CATSDVKQGIGTGELFF	TGTGCCACCAGTGATGTAAAACAGGGAATTGGCACCGGGGAGCTGTTTTTT
TRBV6-5	TRBD2	many	TRBJ2-3	CASSYRDRAALLTSGSTDTQYF	TGTGCCAGCAGTTATAGGGATCGGGCAGCCTTACTTACTAGCGGAAGCACAGATACGCAGTATTTT
TRBV20-1	-	many	TRBJ2-2	CSASLGGAVGELFF	TGCAGTGCCAGCTTGGGGGGCGCGGTTGGGGAGCTGTTTTTT
TRBV6-1	-	few	TRBJ1-3	CASSRNSRVSGNTIYF	TGTGCCAGCAGTAGAAACAGTAGAGTCTCTGGAAACACCATATATTTT
TRBV6-2/TRBV6-3	TRBD2	-	TRBJ2-1	CASGLATHEQFF	TGTGCCAGCGGACTAGCGACCCATGAGCAGTTCTTC
TRBV29-1	TRBD2	many	TRBJ2-5	CSVEDLIAGRQETQYF	TGCAGCGTTGAAGATCTGATAGCGGGGCGACAAGAGACCCAGTACTTC
TRBV7-9	-	many	TRBJ2-5	CASSPFPDMQETQYF	TGTGCCAGCAGCCCATTCCCGGACATGCAAGAGACCCAGTACTTC
TRBV6-1	-	few	TRBJ2-6	CASTSTLTGANVLTF	TGTGCCAGCACCTCGACCCTAACTGGGGCCAACGTCCTGACTTTC
TRBV12-3/TRBV12-4	TRBD1	many	TRBJ1-1	CASSLSGQGDTEAFF	TGTGCCAGCAGTTTATCGGGGCAGGGGGACACTGAAGCTTTCTTT